This entry lists 16 T cell receptor beta chains sequenced from one sample in a study of cytomegalovirus exposure and HLA in healthy donors. PCR used 60 Vbeta primers and 13 Jbeta primers. Assay: immunoSEQ multiplex PCR; the TCRdb copy retains only in-frame clones and omits some. The profile shows 150,000 to 200,000 clones, around 80% of them singletons. Sequenced sample: PBMCs. The receptor source for this set is a woman in her twenties or thirties in good health and CMV-seronegative.

The rearrangement uses TRBV6-1 and TRBJ1-5; D might be TRBD1 (6 bases). The CDR3 extends over 13 amino acids. V gave up 10 bases and J gave up 0 bases, with 10 bases separating them. Germline CDR1 reads MNHNS; CDR2 reads SASEGT. The CDR3 loop is CATNRVSNQPQHF. CDR3 DNA sequence: TGTGCCACTAACAGGGTTAGCAATCAGCCCCAGCATTTT.

This chain joins TRBV27 and TRBJ1-2; 12 bases fit TRBD1. Germline V gene sequence: CDR1 MNHEY, CDR2 SMNVEV (reference sequence). There are 19 residues in the CDR3. V shed 7 bases, J shed 4 bases, and the junction held 19 bases outside the gene matches. CDR3 protein: CASTARSGTGGASGYGYTF. In DNA, the CDR3 is TGTGCCAGCACCGCGCGATCCGGGACAGGGGGCGCATCAGGCTATGGCTACACCTTC.

The chain combines TRBV18 with TRBJ1-4; 10 bases match TRBD1. Germline CDR1 reads KGHSH; CDR2 reads LQKENI. J was trimmed by 5 bases and V by 6 bases; bases with no gene match: 3. The CDR3 has 14 amino acids. The CDR3 DNA is TGTGCCAGCTCGGGACAGGGGCAGAATGAAAAACTGTTTTTT. Amino acids: CASSGQGQNEKLFF.

This chain connects TRBV6-5 to TRBJ2-2, with 9 positions matching TRBD1. J was trimmed by 4 bases and V by 0 bases; bases with no gene match: 3. The CDR3 contains 16 residues. Germline CDR1 MNHEY, CDR2 SVGAGI. The CDR3 sequence: CASSYSEGQGTGELFF. The CDR3 DNA sequence: TGTGCCAGCAGTTACTCGGAGGGACAGGGCACCGGGGAGCTGTTTTTT.

In this sample, this clone turned up once. The CDR3 DNA follows: TGTGCCAGTAGTATAGGCGAGGGGGTCTACGAGCAGTACTTC. This codes for CASSIGEGVYEQYF. This chain links TRBV19 with TRBJ2-7; a possible D gene is TRBD1 (6 bases). V was pared by 1 base and J by 3 bases, with 10 bases between. Germline V lookup: CDR1 LNHDA, CDR2 SQIVND (reference sequence). The CDR3 has 14 amino acids.

The chain joins TRBV19 to TRBJ1-2; 7 bases line up with TRBD1. The CDR3 consists of 14 residues. V shed 11 bases and J 2 bases; nucleotides not matched to a gene: 11. Germline loops: CDR1 LNHDA, CDR2 SQIVND (reference sequence). The CDR3: CACGRTGQNYGYTF. CDR3 nucleotides: TGTGCCTGCGGTCGGACAGGACAAAACTATGGCTACACCTTC.

The chain joins TRBV7-6 to TRBJ1-6; a weak D match, TRBD1 (5 bases). The CDR3 is 14 amino acids. Looked up from germline, CDR1 is SGHVS and CDR2 is FNYEAQ. The V end was cut by 6 bases, the J end by 8 bases, with 14 bases between. CDR3 nucleotides: TGTGCCAGCAGACCCCAGGGTTACGATTCACCCCTCCACTTT. The encoded protein is CASRPQGYDSPLHF.

V is TRBV5-8 and J is TRBJ2-2; D uncertain. V lost 4 bases to trimming and J lost 3 bases, with 16 bases between them. This CDR3 contains 16 residues. Germline V lookup: CDR1 SGHTS, CDR2 YDEGEE. The CDR3 DNA is TGTGCCAGCAGCCCGGTTCGTAGTCGTGACACCGGGGAGCTGTTTTTT. Its protein product is CASSPVRSRDTGELFF.

J is TRBJ2-1 and V is TRBV7-9; D remains ambiguous. Germline values: CDR1 SEHNR, CDR2 FQNEAQ (reference sequence). The CDR3 sequence is 15 residues long. V was cut by 1 base and J by 2 bases, with 9 bases left in between. The CDR3 sequence: CASSLGLVTYNEQFF. CDR3 DNA: TGTGCCAGCAGCTTAGGGTTAGTTACCTACAATGAGCAGTTCTTC. Using reference TRBV7-9 and TRBJ2-1 for the parts outside the CDR3, the full variable domain is DTGVSQNPRHKITKRGQNVTFRCDPISEHNRLYWYRQTLGQGPEFLTYFQNEAQLEKSRLLSDRFSAERPKGSFSTLEIQRTEQGDSAMYLCASSLGLVTYNEQFFGPGTRLTVL.

The chain joins TRBV7-2 to TRBJ2-7, with 10 bases matching TRBD2. The CDR3 length is 16 residues. V lost 5 bases and J lost 1; bases outside the gene matches: 8. The germline CDR1 and CDR2 sequences are SGHTA and FQGNSA. CDR3 loop: CASSRLSGGLSYEQYF. For the CDR3, the DNA is TGTGCCAGCAGCCGACTTAGCGGGGGGCTTTCCTACGAGCAGTACTTC.

V gene TRBV1 combines with J gene TRBJ2-3; the DNA was not compared with TRBD2, the D call given in the table. TRBV1 is annotated as a pseudogene. The CDR3 has 15 amino acids. The CDR3, as DNA: TGCACCAGCAGCATTCATCGCGGGGCCACAGATACGCAGTATTTT. Protein sequence: CTSSIHRGATDTQYF.

This clone was counted a single time. The chain combines TRBV10-1 with TRBJ2-2; a weak D match, TRBD2 (6 bases). V was trimmed by 2 bases and J by 6 bases, leaving 19 bases between them. The CDR3 covers 17 residues. From germline, CDR1 is WNHNN and CDR2 SYGVQD (reference sequence). The CDR3 is CASSEAGRTSNAGELFF. The CDR3 DNA follows: TGCGCCAGCAGTGAGGCAGGGAGGACAAGCAATGCCGGGGAGCTGTTTTTT.

The J gene is TRBJ2-7, the V gene TRBV9; 8 bases match TRBD2. Losses at the gene ends were 2 bases for V and 3 bases for J; bases not matched to a gene: 4. Germline V gives CDR1 SGDLS, CDR2 YYNGEE. CDR3 length: 14 amino acids. CDR3 protein: CASSVGLGVYEQYF. The CDR3 DNA is TGTGCCAGCAGCGTGGGACTAGGAGTCTACGAGCAGTACTTC.

V and J are TRBV7-9 and TRBJ1-1; 8 nucleotides agree with TRBD1. Looked up from germline, CDR1 is SEHNR and CDR2 is FQNEAQ (reference sequence). This CDR3 region has 15 residues. The V and J ends lost 8 bases and 6 bases, in that order; junction bases with no gene match: 14. This CDR3 reads CASGTNRGIAPEAFF. The CDR3 bases are TGTGCCAGCGGAACGAACAGGGGGATCGCCCCTGAAGCTTTCTTT. The variable domain in full, completed from reference TRBV7-9 and TRBJ1-1, reads DTGVSQNPRHKITKRGQNVTFRCDPISEHNRLYWYRQTLGQGPEFLTYFQNEAQLEKSRLLSDRFSAERPKGSFSTLEIQRTEQGDSAMYLCASGTNRGIAPEAFFGQGTRLTVV.

The genes are TRBV5-1 and TRBJ1-1, with a tentative D call TRBD1 (6 bases). Germline values: CDR1 SGHRS, CDR2 YFSETQ. The V gene lost 0 bases and the J gene lost 4 bases, with 13 bases spanning the gap. The CDR3 covers 15 residues. CDR3 region: CASSLVPGVSTEAFF. CDR3 in DNA: TGCGCCAGCAGCTTGGTTCCAGGGGTGAGCACTGAAGCTTTCTTT. Complete variable domain (other parts from reference TRBV5-1 and TRBJ1-1): KAGVTQTPRYLIKTRGQQVTLSCSPISGHRSVSWYQQTPGQGLQFLFEYFSETQRNKGNFPGRFSGRQFSNSRSEMNVSTLELGDSALYLCASSLVPGVSTEAFFGQGTRLTVV.

The count of this clone is one. The rearrangement links TRBV19 to TRBJ1-2; a weak D match, TRBD1 (5 bases). The CDR3 runs to 14 residues. Germline values: CDR1 LNHDA, CDR2 SQIVND (reference sequence). The V end was cut by 8 bases, the J end by 5 bases, with 18 bases between. The CDR3: CASPHRRGWYGYTF. CDR3 in DNA: TGTGCCAGTCCTCACAGGCGGGGTTGGTATGGCTACACCTTC.